These T cell receptor beta chains were read from a single sample in a study of T-cell memory formation after mild COVID-19. Each CDR3 protein gets one entry after TCRdb re-called the 5' RACE reads with MiXCR. In the table there are about 250,000 distinct CDR3 sequences, roughly 15% of which are singletons. The material sequenced was PBMCs or a T cell subset sorted from them (not recorded which). Receptor source: an adult woman who had mild COVID-19 (a few samples of this study predate the infection). Cell type and time point are not known. Each CDR3 is given with its conserved first and last residue.

V gene	J gene	CDR3 protein
TRBV29-1	TRBJ2-1	CSVEDYFLNNEQFF
TRBV5-1	TRBJ2-1	CASSLELGRYEQFF
TRBV20-1	TRBJ2-1	CSAKDSRGYNEQFF
TRBV15	TRBJ1-6	CATSRDRNYNSPLHF
TRBV7-9	TRBJ2-1	CASSRRGVAGYNEQFF
TRBV11-2	TRBJ1-6	CASSLRPSTADNSPLHF
TRBV7-2	TRBJ2-3	CASSSGLAGAPTDTQYF
TRBV24-1	TRBJ2-2	CATSGTRDTGELFF
TRBV7-9	TRBJ1-2	CASSLFPEGQENYGYTF
TRBV4-1	TRBJ2-2	CASSQIATVTGELFF
TRBV7-2	TRBJ2-1	CASSLVASGRGPEQFF
TRBV5-1	TRBJ2-1	CASSLEGRGSTYNEQFF
TRBV12-5	TRBJ2-1	CASGLRNGSYNEQFF
TRBV5-6	TRBJ1-1	CASSSPRGRSRGTEAFF
TRBV7-6	TRBJ1-5	CASSSSSWGGNQPQHF
TRBV11-2	TRBJ1-1	CASSFSSAPEAFF
TRBV5-1	TRBJ1-2	CASSPDSRDYGYTF
TRBV18	TRBJ2-7	CASSPGASGGNYEQYF
TRBV12-3/TRBV12-4	TRBJ1-2	CASSRQTLLDGYTF
TRBV3-1	TRBJ2-7	CASSHTGTHAYEQYF
TRBV4-2	TRBJ2-1	CASSHPGQGGNEQFF
TRBV7-6	TRBJ1-6	CASSLEAGENSPLHF
TRBV9	TRBJ2-1	CASSDTQQGASYNEQFF
TRBV4-1	TRBJ2-1	CASSQGNRGTSRDEQFF
TRBV6-5	TRBJ2-1	CASSSLGLGERNEQFF
TRBV15	TRBJ2-5	CATNSGTVRETQYF
TRBV6-2/TRBV6-3	TRBJ2-7	CASSSDSQGSYEQYF
TRBV11-2	TRBJ2-7	CASSFPGRGYEQYF
TRBV19	TRBJ2-3	CASSIDGGSTDTQYF
TRBV29-1	TRBJ2-7	CSVELAGPIYEQYF
TRBV5-6	TRBJ2-3	CASSTSGGSDTQYF
TRBV7-2	TRBJ1-1	CASSRKMNTEAFF
TRBV5-1	TRBJ2-7	CASSSIPDGPQYF
TRBV6-6	TRBJ2-1	CASSYTSGGYNEQFF
TRBV12-3/TRBV12-4	TRBJ2-3	CASSQNQVADTQYF
TRBV2	TRBJ1-2	CASSQGQNYGYTF
TRBV3-1	TRBJ1-3	CASSQDMASSGNTIYF
TRBV27	TRBJ2-1	CASSLTIGGYEQFF
TRBV6-1	TRBJ1-1	CASTRSNLGLEAFF
TRBV5-5	TRBJ2-1	CASSPQGFNEQFF
TRBV10-3	TRBJ2-7	CAISERGRTSYEQYF
TRBV7-2	TRBJ2-1	CASSLVVGEQFF
TRBV29-1	TRBJ2-3	CSVERLAGGIGDTQYF
TRBV6-5	TRBJ2-7	CASRLGGPSYEQYF
TRBV6-1	TRBJ1-1	CATRDRWEAFF
TRBV12-3/TRBV12-4	TRBJ2-7	CASSLAPLVDEQYF
TRBV9	TRBJ2-3	CASSGPTSATQYF
TRBV12-3/TRBV12-4	TRBJ2-2	CASSFKGGPGELFF
TRBV3-1	TRBJ2-5	CASTRRGGETQYF
TRBV5-4	TRBJ2-7	CASSSRREVYEQYF
TRBV4-1	TRBJ1-2	CASSQDQNSNYGYTF
TRBV24-1	TRBJ1-1	CATQGHSEAFF
TRBV9	TRBJ2-1	CASSVGGLSYNEQFF
TRBV5-1	TRBJ1-4	CASSPDNYNEKLFF
TRBV6-6	TRBJ2-6	CASSPLTGAGANVLTF
TRBV20-1	TRBJ2-5	CSAPGLAPHAYQETQYF
TRBV3-1	TRBJ2-2	CASSQVEVTNTGELFF